This T cell receptor (beta chain) was found in a study of cytomegalovirus exposure and HLA in healthy donors. Broader study findings: According to a subsequent analysis, TCR clusters identified in the first cohort showed a tendency to co-occur across the 120 or so validation repertoires. Many donors shared some public TCRs, even though most TCR sequences were rare. Under in vitro conditions, a few CMV-associated chains were confirmed as specific for CMV antigens.

The CDR3 covers 14 residues. Germline V gene lookup returns CDR1 MGHRA and CDR2 YSYEKL. The germline V and J ends were trimmed by 0 bases and 5 bases, with 8 bases remaining between them. About this clone itself: Its antigen is currently unknown.

The data were produced by immunoSEQ multiplex PCR, yet TCRdb's version contains in-frame clones alone and is incomplete. The profile covers under 200,000 clones, with about 90% appearing a single time and 4.5% to 7% taken by the ten largest. This receptor was identified in a woman aged 25 to 39 in good health and CMV-seronegative. The chain combines TRBV4-1 with TRBJ1-5; possibly TRBD1 for D (6 bases). The sample taken for sequencing was PBMCs. CDR3 sequence: CASSQEWGHQPQHF. CDR3 DNA: TGCGCCAGCAGCCAAGAATGGGGGCATCAGCCCCAGCATTTT.